This is a list of T cell receptor beta chains from one sample in a study of T-cell reconstitution after alpha-beta-depleted transplantation in children. TCRdb processed the PCR reads anew with MiXCR; each CDR3 protein has one entry. The sample lists around 580,000 distinct CDR3 sequences, 25% to 30% occurring once. Specimen: PBMCs, collected before TCRalphabeta/CD19-depleted stem cell transplant. All receptors come from a boy younger than two with Wiskott-Aldrich syndrome, due to receive a stem cell transplant. The CDR3 runs from the conserved cysteine through the conserved F or W. The D gene is left open where the match is weak. Size tells how often a clone was seen (once, few, many) or the class of an expanded clone, and some rows leave it out.

>12|TRBV27|.|TRBJ1-2|.
CASRGPGPSYTF
TGTGCCAGCAGGGGACCGGGACCGAGCTACACCTTC
>14|TRBV24-1|TRBD1|TRBJ1-2|.
CATDSGQGNYGYTF
TGTGCCACCGACTCAGGACAGGGGAACTATGGCTACACCTTC
>14|TRBV29-1|.|TRBJ2-1|.
CSVERLVGRNEQFF
TGCAGCGTTGAACGCCTAGTTGGGAGGAATGAGCAGTTCTTC
>13|TRBV5-1|.|TRBJ2-1|.
CASSLRLLNEQFF
TGCGCCAGCAGCTTGAGGCTGCTCAATGAGCAGTTCTTC
>17|TRBV4-2|.|TRBJ2-4|.
CASSQVGGSIAKNIQYF
TGTGCCAGCAGCCAAGTCGGAGGGAGCATAGCCAAAAACATTCAGTACTTC
>18|TRBV4-1|TRBD2|TRBJ2-3|few
CASSLIAGGPFSTDTQYF
TGCGCCAGCAGCCTCATAGCGGGAGGGCCCTTTAGCACAGATACGCAGTATTTT
>14|TRBV24-1|TRBD2|TRBJ2-1|few
CATSDPLAGNEQFF
TGTGCCACCAGTGACCCTCTAGCGGGGAATGAGCAGTTCTTC
>14|TRBV5-1|.|TRBJ2-7|.
CASSWAGTLDEQYF
TGCGCCAGCAGCTGGGCCGGGACATTAGACGAGCAGTACTTC
>17|TRBV4-1|TRBD2|TRBJ2-3|many
CASSQDKLAGSTDTQYF
TGCGCCAGCAGCCAAGATAAACTAGCGGGCAGCACAGATACGCAGTATTTT
>15|TRBV20-1|TRBD1|TRBJ2-7|.
CSARGGQASSYEQYF
TGCAGTGCTAGAGGGGGACAGGCAAGCTCCTACGAGCAGTACTTC
>13|TRBV7-9|.|TRBJ2-1|few
CASSAGIYNEQFF
TGTGCCAGCAGCGCCGGGATCTACAATGAGCAGTTCTTC
>14|TRBV10-3|.|TRBJ2-5|few
CAISLDTRGETQYF
TGTGCCATCAGCCTCGACACGCGTGGGGAGACCCAGTACTTC
>14|TRBV7-8|TRBD1|TRBJ1-5|few
CASSLGDRDQPQHF
TGTGCCAGCAGCTTAGGGGACAGAGATCAGCCCCAGCATTTT
>14|TRBV9|.|TRBJ2-5|few
CASSGRARQETQYF
TGTGCCAGCAGCGGCAGGGCGAGGCAAGAGACCCAGTACTTC
>18|TRBV20-1|TRBD2|TRBJ2-3|few
CSARDIQREDYRTDTQYF
TGCAGTGCTAGAGATATCCAGCGGGAGGATTATCGGACAGATACGCAGTATTTT
>16|TRBV11-2|TRBD2|TRBJ2-1|.
CASSLLSSGSITEQFF
TGTGCCAGCAGCTTATTGTCTAGCGGGAGTATCACTGAGCAGTTCTTC
>18|TRBV5-1|.|TRBJ2-6|few
CASSLALEGWSGANVLTF
TGCGCCAGCAGCTTGGCCCTAGAGGGCTGGTCTGGGGCCAACGTCCTGACTTTC
>15|TRBV27|TRBD1|TRBJ2-2|few
CASSLGQPNTGELFF
TGTGCCAGCAGTTTGGGACAGCCGAACACCGGGGAGCTGTTTTTT
>14|TRBV7-2|TRBD1|TRBJ1-4|.
CASGGGTANEKLFF
TGTGCCAGCGGAGGGGGCACGGCTAATGAAAAACTGTTTTTT
>16|TRBV6-2/TRBV6-3|TRBD2|TRBJ2-1|few
CASSYLGLAGGNEQFF
TGTGCCAGCAGTTACTTGGGACTAGCGGGTGGTAATGAGCAGTTCTTC
>15|TRBV27|.|TRBJ2-1|.
CASSLGGRGVDEQFF
TGTGCCAGCAGTTTAGGGGGTAGGGGTGTCGATGAGCAGTTCTTC
>15|TRBV18|.|TRBJ1-2|.
CASSLRFDGRRGYTF
TGTGCCAGCTCGCTCCGATTTGACGGCCGACGGGGCTACACCTTC
>15|TRBV5-1|.|TRBJ2-1|few
CASSLPSGSYNEQFF
TGCGCCAGCAGCTTGCCCTCTGGTTCCTACAATGAGCAGTTCTTC
>17|TRBV5-1|TRBD2|TRBJ2-5|.
CASSSGTSGTRGETQYF
TGCGCCAGCAGCTCCGGGACTAGCGGCACTCGGGGGGAGACCCAGTACTTC
>15|TRBV10-3|.|TRBJ2-3|.
CAISGDDPSTDTQYF
TGTGCCATCAGTGGGGACGATCCTAGCACAGATACGCAGTATTTT
>16|TRBV5-1|TRBD2|TRBJ2-7|.
CASSLEAWGLAYEQYF
TGCGCCAGCAGCTTGGAAGCGTGGGGACTAGCGTACGAGCAGTACTTC
>13|TRBV29-1|TRBD2|TRBJ2-7|.
CSVGGTISYEQYF
TGCAGCGTTGGAGGGACTATCTCCTACGAGCAGTACTTC
>14|TRBV9|.|TRBJ1-6|.
CASSPGSHNSPLHF
TGTGCCAGCAGCCCGGGCAGCCATAATTCACCCCTCCACTTT
>12|TRBV12-3/TRBV12-4|TRBD1|TRBJ1-4|few
CASSEGQGQLFF
TGTGCCAGCAGCGAAGGACAGGGACAACTGTTTTTT
>18|TRBV5-1|TRBD1|TRBJ2-2|many
CASSSFGQGASNTGELFF
TGCGCCAGCAGCTCCTTCGGACAGGGGGCTTCGAACACCGGGGAGCTGTTTTTT
>15|TRBV5-1|.|TRBJ2-5|.
CASSLALLTQETQYF
TGCGCCAGCAGCTTGGCGCTCCTCACTCAAGAGACCCAGTACTTC
>14|TRBV9|TRBD2|TRBJ2-2|.
CASSRTSLNGELFF
TGTGCCAGCAGCAGGACTAGCTTGAACGGGGAGCTGTTTTTT
>13|TRBV29-1|.|TRBJ2-5|few
CSVSQGVQETQYF
TGCAGCGTTTCACAGGGCGTTCAAGAGACCCAGTACTTC
>13|TRBV29-1|.|TRBJ1-1|once
CSVGVGGNTEAFF
TGCAGCGTTGGAGTAGGGGGGAACACTGAAGCTTTCTTT
>15|TRBV5-1|.|TRBJ2-3|few
CASSPDGSSTDTQYF
TGCGCCAGCAGCCCGGACGGTTCTAGCACAGATACGCAGTATTTT
>16|TRBV9|.|TRBJ2-2|few
CASSPRLVGNTGELFF
TGTGCCAGCAGCCCTCGACTAGTAGGGAACACCGGGGAGCTGTTTTTT
>14|TRBV2|.|TRBJ2-1|.
CASRLRDTANEQFF
TGTGCCAGCAGGCTCCGTGACACCGCCAATGAGCAGTTCTTC
>16|TRBV6-5|.|TRBJ2-7|.
CASSYNSGHHPYEQYF
TGTGCCAGCAGTTACAATTCGGGACATCACCCTTACGAGCAGTACTTC
>17|TRBV28|.|TRBJ2-2|few
CASSSQKGSAGTGELFF
TGTGCCAGCAGTTCCCAAAAGGGTAGTGCAGGCACCGGGGAGCTGTTTTTT
>15|TRBV6-5|TRBD1|TRBJ2-7|few
CASSYGGTGKYEQYF
TGTGCCAGCAGTTACGGCGGGACAGGGAAGTACGAGCAGTACTTC
>8|TRBV2|.|TRBJ2-1|.
CASGEPFF
TGTGCCAGCGGGGAGCCGTTCTTC
>14|TRBV25-1|.|TRBJ2-7|.
CASSGWIAGYEQYF
TGTGCCAGCAGTGGTTGGATCGCGGGCTACGAGCAGTACTTC
>18|TRBV20-1|TRBD1|TRBJ2-2|few
CSASALSPGTGNTGELFF
TGCAGTGCTAGCGCGCTAAGCCCCGGGACAGGGAACACCGGGGAGCTGTTTTTT
>16|TRBV5-1|.|TRBJ2-2|.
CASSLEPRVRTGELFF
TGCGCCAGCAGCTTGGAGCCGAGAGTGAGGACCGGGGAGCTGTTTTTT
>12|TRBV20-1|.|TRBJ1-4|.
CSATLAPEKLFF
TGCAGTGCCACGTTGGCCCCTGAAAAACTGTTTTTT
>17|TRBV12-3/TRBV12-4|TRBD1|TRBJ1-2|.
CASSLRWAQGLNYGYTF
TGTGCCAGCAGTCTCCGCTGGGCACAGGGGCTTAACTATGGCTACACCTTC
>16|TRBV4-2|TRBD2|TRBJ2-1|.
CASSQMSGITYNEQFF
TGTGCCAGCAGCCAAATGAGCGGGATAACCTACAATGAGCAGTTCTTC
>13|TRBV25-1|.|TRBJ2-7|.
CASSGPEGYEQYF
TGTGCCAGCAGTGGACCTGAGGGCTACGAGCAGTACTTC
>14|TRBV7-9|.|TRBJ2-7|.
CASSLRELSYEQYF
TGTGCCAGCAGCTTAAGAGAACTCTCCTACGAGCAGTACTTC
>13|TRBV10-1|TRBD1|TRBJ2-3|.
CASSGQGPDTQYF
TGCGCCAGCAGTGGACAGGGCCCAGATACGCAGTATTTT
>13|TRBV12-3/TRBV12-4|.|TRBJ2-3|few
CASSLLLSGTQYF
TGTGCCAGCAGTTTACTACTCTCTGGTACGCAGTATTTT
>16|TRBV5-1|.|TRBJ2-1|.
CASSLGLPQYYNEQFF
TGCGCCAGCAGCTTGGGGCTCCCGCAGTACTACAATGAGCAGTTCTTC
>18|TRBV25-1|TRBD2|TRBJ2-1|.
CASSMSLFGLARYNEQFF
TGTGCCAGCAGTATGAGTCTTTTCGGACTAGCGAGATACAATGAGCAGTTCTTC
>19|TRBV28|TRBD2|TRBJ2-1|.
CASSSPGLAGGRRMIGQFF
TGTGCCAGCAGTTCCCCCGGACTAGCGGGAGGGAGGAGAATGATTGGGCAGTTCTTC
>13|TRBV30|.|TRBJ1-5|.
CAWSSQSNQPQHF
TGTGCCTGGAGTTCTCAGAGCAATCAGCCCCAGCATTTT
>14|TRBV27|.|TRBJ1-5|.
CASSLFSPGQPQHF
TGTGCCAGCAGTCTGTTTAGCCCGGGTCAGCCCCAGCATTTT
>14|TRBV12-3/TRBV12-4|.|TRBJ1-1|.
CASSLKPPNTEAFF
TGTGCCAGCAGTTTAAAGCCGCCGAACACTGAAGCTTTCTTT
>15|TRBV12-3/TRBV12-4|TRBD2|TRBJ2-3|.
CAILRSGRSGDTQYF
TGTGCCATCCTGAGAAGCGGGAGGAGTGGAGATACGCAGTATTTT
>13|TRBV28|.|TRBJ1-1|few
CASSLLGGTEAFF
TGTGCCAGCAGTTTACTGGGGGGCACTGAAGCTTTCTTT
>13|TRBV18|.|TRBJ2-5|few
CASSPEEEETQYF
TGTGCCAGCTCACCCGAGGAAGAGGAGACCCAGTACTTC